This note documents a single T cell receptor beta chain sequence. No antigen is known for it. The protocol was immunoSEQ multiplex PCR, while the TCRdb copy is restricted to in-frame clones and leaves out a portion. The sample gives approximately 65,000 clones, over 65% of which show up once; 6.5% to 7.5% is in the top ten. The record originates from a study of radiation and T cells in renal cell carcinoma. General study results and limits: In blood, top tumor clones expanded by 2 weeks, shrinking by 4. No pretreatment tumor biopsies were available for baseline clonotypes.

Time point defined: blood 4 weeks post-SBRT, at nephrectomy. Treatment indicated: 15 Gy SBRT to primary tumor, nephrectomy 4 weeks later. Radiation-treated patients gave blood at baseline, week 2 and week 4. Sequencing used blood, obtained from a patient whose treatment included radiotherapy and nephrectomy. The receptor was isolated from a man in his sixties with renal cell carcinoma.

DNA of the CDR3: TGTGCCAGCACCCCCTCGGACAGCTACGAGCAGTACTTC. This translates into CASTPSDSYEQYF. V and J are TRBV7-9 and TRBJ2-7, with D perhaps matching TRBD1 (6 bases). CDR1 and CDR2 (germline): SEHNR, FQNEAQ (reference sequence). Trimming left V 7 bases short and J 3 bases short, with 13 bases between. This CDR3 spans 13 amino acids.